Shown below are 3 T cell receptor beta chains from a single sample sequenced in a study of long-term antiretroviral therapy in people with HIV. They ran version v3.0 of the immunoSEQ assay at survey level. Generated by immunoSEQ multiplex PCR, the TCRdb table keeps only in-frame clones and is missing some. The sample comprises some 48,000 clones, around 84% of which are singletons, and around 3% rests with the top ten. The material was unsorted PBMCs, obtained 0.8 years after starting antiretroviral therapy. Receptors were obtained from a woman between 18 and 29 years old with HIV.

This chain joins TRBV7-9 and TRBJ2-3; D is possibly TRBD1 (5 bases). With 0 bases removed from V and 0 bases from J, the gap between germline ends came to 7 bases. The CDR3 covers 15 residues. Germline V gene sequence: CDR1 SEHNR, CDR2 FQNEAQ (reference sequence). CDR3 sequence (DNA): TGTGCCAGCAGCTTAGCTGGGGCGAGCACAGATACGCAGTATTTT. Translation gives CASSLAGASTDTQYF.

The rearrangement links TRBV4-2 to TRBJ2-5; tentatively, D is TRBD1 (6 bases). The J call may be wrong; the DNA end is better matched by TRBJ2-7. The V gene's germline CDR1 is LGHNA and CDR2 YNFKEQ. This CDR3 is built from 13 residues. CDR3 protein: CASSRPGAGEQYF. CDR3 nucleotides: TGTGCCAGCAGCCGCCCAGGGGCCGGCGAGCAGTACTTC.

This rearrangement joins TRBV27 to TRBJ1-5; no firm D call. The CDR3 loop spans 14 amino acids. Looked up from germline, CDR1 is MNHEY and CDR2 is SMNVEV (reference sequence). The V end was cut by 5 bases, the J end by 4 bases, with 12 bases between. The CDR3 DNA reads TGTGCCAGCAGTCCCGACCCCAGGAATCAGCCCCAGCATTTT. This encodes CASSPDPRNQPQHF.